Listed below are T cell receptor beta chains from one sample, sequenced in a study of molecular identifiers for immune sequencing clone quantification. TCRdb used MiXCR to reprocess the PCR reads, holding one entry per CDR3 protein. Of about 510,000 distinct CDR3 sequences listed, 20% to 25% are singletons. The sequencing input was naive CD8+ T cells from blood, with Jurkat cell RNA spiked in. The receptors were sampled from a human donor in good health. Some libraries in this study had Jurkat cell RNA spiked in. CDR3s include the opening cysteine and the closing phenylalanine or tryptophan. D genes are given only for firm matches. A clone size is listed for some rows: how often the clone was seen (once, few, many), or a class if it is expanded.

NA	NA	TRBV20-1	TRBJ2-1	CSAPHWASSHNEQFF	TGCAGTGCTCCGCACTGGGCTTCTTCCCACAATGAGCAGTTCTTC
NA	NA	TRBV19	TRBJ1-2	CASNQVNYGYTF	TGTGCCAGTAATCAGGTTAACTATGGCTACACCTTC
few	TRBD2	TRBV24-1	TRBJ2-3	CATSDTPGVGLAGHTDTQYF	TGTGCCACCAGTGACACTCCGGGAGTAGGACTAGCGGGGCACACAGATACGCAGTATTTT
few	NA	TRBV5-6	TRBJ2-1	CASRRFYNEQFF	TGTGCCAGCAGACGATTCTACAATGAGCAGTTCTTC
NA	NA	TRBV7-9	TRBJ1-1	CASRLERSTEASF	TGTGCCAGCAGATTGGAGCGGTCCACTGAAGCTTCCTTT
NA	NA	TRBV19	TRBJ2-3	CASSIDTYRVVTDTQYF	TGTGCCAGTAGTATAGATACGTACAGGGTGGTTACAGATACGCAGTATTTT
many	NA	TRBV29-1	TRBJ2-3	CSVVSLGPTDTQYF	TGCAGCGTTGTGTCTCTGGGACCCACAGATACGCAGTATTTT
many	NA	TRBV6-5	TRBJ1-1	CASSYEVDMNTEAFF	TGTGCCAGCAGTTACGAGGTAGACATGAACACTGAAGCTTTCTTT
NA	NA	TRBV9	TRBJ1-1	CASSVGRQPPFF	TGTGCCAGCAGCGTAGGGAGACAGCCACCTTTCTTT
NA	NA	TRBV20-1	TRBJ1-2	CSARDLFAADLNYGYTF	TGCAGTGCTAGAGATCTCTTCGCGGCGGACCTTAACTATGGCTACACCTTC
few	NA	TRBV4-1	TRBJ1-5	CASSQIIGDNQPQHF	TGCGCCAGCAGCCAGATTATAGGGGACAATCAGCCCCAGCATTTT
many	NA	TRBV7-9	TRBJ2-4	CASTTGAKNIQYF	TGTGCCAGCACTACAGGAGCCAAAAACATTCAGTACTTC
NA	NA	TRBV5-6	TRBJ1-3	CASSQGAAGNTIYF	TGTGCCAGCAGCCAAGGGGCAGCTGGAAACACCATATATTTT
few	NA	TRBV20-1	TRBJ2-3	CSARIVVKDTQYF	TGCAGTGCTAGGATAGTGGTAAAGGATACGCAGTATTTT
NA	NA	TRBV4-1	TRBJ1-4	CASSQDGMRNEKLFF	TGCGCCAGCAGCCAAGATGGGATGAGGAATGAAAAACTGTTTTTT
NA	NA	TRBV30	TRBJ1-3	CAWSEGYSSGNTIYF	TGTGCCTGGAGTGAAGGGTACTCCTCTGGAAACACCATATATTTT
NA	TRBD1	TRBV20-1	TRBJ1-2	CSGRDRVYGYTF	TGCAGTGGTCGGGACAGGGTCTATGGCTACACCTTC
many	NA	TRBV7-9	TRBJ2-5	CASSPPRSETQYF	TGTGCCAGCAGCCCCCCCCGTTCCGAGACCCAGTACTTC
NA	NA	TRBV27	TRBJ2-7	CAGSLTGREQYF	TGTGCCGGCAGTTTGACAGGACGGGAGCAGTACTTC
many	NA	TRBV7-9	TRBJ1-1	CASSFRLAENTEAFF	TGTGCCAGCAGCTTTCGTTTGGCAGAGAACACTGAAGCTTTCTTT
NA	NA	TRBV28	TRBJ1-2	CASGIHRANYGYTF	TGTGCCAGCGGAATTCACAGAGCTAACTATGGCTACACCTTC
many	TRBD1	TRBV7-2	TRBJ2-3	CASSSWTGRDTDTQYF	TGTGCCAGCAGCTCCTGGACAGGGCGAGATACAGATACGCAGTATTTT
NA	NA	TRBV27	TRBJ2-1	CASSPPDNEQFF	TGTGCCAGCAGTCCCCCCGACAATGAGCAGTTCTTC
many	NA	TRBV29-1	TRBJ1-1	CSVALAGTEAFF	TGCAGCGTAGCTCTAGCGGGGACTGAAGCTTTCTTT
few	NA	TRBV10-2	TRBJ2-3	CASKAEQGTDTQYF	TGCGCCAGCAAGGCTGAACAGGGCACAGATACGCAGTATTTT
few	NA	TRBV5-6	TRBJ1-2	CASSGPVNYGYTF	TGTGCCAGCAGCGGTCCGGTTAACTATGGCTACACCTTC
NA	NA	TRBV6-2/TRBV6-3	TRBJ2-7	CASSYSAGHTPSRSSYEQYF	TGTGCCAGCAGTTACTCCGCGGGACACACTCCTTCAAGGAGCTCCTACGAGCAGTACTTC
many	NA	TRBV6-2/TRBV6-3	TRBJ2-5	CASSFVGETQYF	TGTGCCAGCAGTTTTGTTGGGGAGACCCAGTACTTC
many	NA	TRBV6-2/TRBV6-3	TRBJ1-5	CASRRPNQPQHF	TGTGCCAGCAGACGCCCCAATCAGCCCCAGCATTTT
NA	NA	TRBV10-3	TRBJ2-1	CAISDPSYNEQFF	TGTGCCATCAGTGACCCCTCCTACAATGAGCAGTTCTTC
NA	NA	TRBV28	TRBJ2-5	CASSLRQVQGQETQYF	TGTGCCAGCAGTTTGCGACAGGTTCAGGGACAAGAGACCCAGTACTTC
few	NA	TRBV12-5	TRBJ2-5	CASGLGDPQETQYF	TGTGCTAGTGGTTTGGGGGACCCCCAAGAGACCCAGTACTTC
NA	TRBD1	TRBV14	TRBJ1-1	CASSKGTGAMNTEAFF	TGTGCCAGCAGCAAAGGGACAGGCGCCATGAACACTGAAGCTTTCTTT
NA	NA	TRBV19	TRBJ2-2	CASSIGGIGELFF	TGTGCCAGTAGTATAGGTGGTATCGGGGAGCTGTTTTTT
few	TRBD1	TRBV11-2	TRBJ2-7	CASSLASDRSEQYF	TGTGCCAGCAGCTTAGCATCGGACAGGTCCGAGCAGTACTTC
NA	NA	TRBV7-9	TRBJ1-1	CASSLPPGLNTEAFF	TGTGCCAGCAGCTTACCCCCAGGGTTGAACACTGAAGCTTTCTTT
many	TRBD1	TRBV28	TRBJ2-5	CASSQWDSQETQYF	TGTGCCAGCAGTCAATGGGACAGTCAAGAGACCCAGTACTTC
many	NA	TRBV9	TRBJ2-3	CASSVALAESTDTQYF	TGTGCCAGCAGCGTAGCTTTGGCGGAGAGCACAGATACGCAGTATTTT
NA	NA	TRBV9	TRBJ2-3	CASSVGGSPADTQYF	TGTGCCAGCAGCGTAGGGGGTTCTCCGGCAGATACGCAGTATTTT
few	NA	TRBV6-6	TRBJ2-2	CASSGMGDTGELFF	TGTGCCAGCAGCGGGATGGGGGACACCGGGGAGCTGTTTTTT
few	TRBD2	TRBV6-5	TRBJ2-1	CASTAGGEQFF	TGTGCCAGCACGGCGGGGGGTGAGCAGTTCTTC
many	TRBD1	TRBV12-3/TRBV12-4	TRBJ2-6	CASRDGQGPGPGANVLTF	TGTGCCAGCAGAGACGGACAGGGGCCAGGACCTGGGGCCAACGTCCTGACTTTC
few	NA	TRBV30	TRBJ2-5	CAWSVRRSLYQETQYF	TGTGCCTGGAGTGTACGGCGCAGCTTGTACCAAGAGACCCAGTACTTC
few	NA	TRBV12-3/TRBV12-4	TRBJ2-1	CASSFGGGTQFF	TGTGCCAGCAGTTTCGGAGGGGGCACCCAGTTCTTC
few	NA	TRBV20-1	TRBJ2-7	CSARDLAGLGYEQYF	TGCAGTGCTAGAGATCTCGCGGGGCTCGGGTACGAGCAGTACTTC
few	TRBD1	TRBV28	TRBJ1-4	CASTYRGGNEKLFF	TGTGCCAGCACCTACAGGGGTGGTAATGAAAAACTGTTTTTT
many	TRBD1	TRBV5-1	TRBJ1-4	CASSLWQGDEKLFF	TGCGCCAGCAGCTTGTGGCAGGGGGACGAAAAACTGTTTTTT
NA	NA	TRBV6-1	TRBJ2-5	CASSATAGPQETQYF	TGTGCCAGCAGTGCTACCGCGGGGCCCCAAGAGACCCAGTACTTC
few	NA	TRBV13	TRBJ2-7	CASSLNDGTYEQYF	TGTGCCAGCAGCTTAAACGACGGAACCTACGAGCAGTACTTC
few	TRBD1	TRBV12-3/TRBV12-4	TRBJ1-5	CASSGTGDPQPQHF	TGTGCCAGCAGTGGGACAGGGGACCCCCAGCCCCAGCATTTT
NA	NA	TRBV14	TRBJ1-2	CASSPLVDGGYTF	TGTGCCAGCAGCCCGTTGGTGGATGGGGGCTACACCTTC
few	NA	TRBV9	TRBJ1-4	CASSGTDEEKLFF	TGTGCCAGCAGCGGGACCGACGAGGAAAAACTGTTTTTT
many	TRBD2	TRBV29-1	TRBJ2-5	CSVDYLAGDRETQYF	TGCAGCGTTGACTACCTAGCGGGAGATAGAGAGACCCAGTACTTC
many	NA	TRBV28	TRBJ2-7	CASSFLGNEQYF	TGTGCCAGCAGTTTTTTGGGGAATGAGCAGTACTTC
NA	TRBD2	TRBV4-3	TRBJ2-7	CASSQHAAGRDLGDYEQYF	TGCGCCAGCAGCCAGCATGCAGCGGGGAGAGATTTAGGGGATTACGAGCAGTACTTC